This is a list of T cell receptor beta chains from one sample in a study of metastatic and nonmetastatic thyroid tumors. TCRdb re-called clones via MiXCR from the PCR reads. The repertoire has more than 35,000 clones, about 18% of them found once; the top ten carry roughly 6%. Sequences were obtained from blood. Receptor source: a male donor with papillary thyroid cancer or a benign thyroid nodule (not recorded which). Some clones in this sample may be carry-over from other donors' samples. The CDR3 runs from the conserved cysteine through the conserved F or W. Each record gives: V gene, D gene, CDR3 length, J gene, clone size, CDR3 protein, CDR3 DNA. A D gene is named only where the DNA matches it firmly. A row's size may be missing; if present it is once, few, many or a size class.

TRBV12-3/TRBV12-4	NA	14	TRBJ1-5	NA	CASSLSGCNQTQHF	TGTGCCAGCAGTTTGTCAGGGTGCAATCAGACCCAGCATTTT
TRBV27	TRBD1	15	TRBJ1-2	many	CASSSRTGGDYGYTF	TGTGCCAGCAGTTCCCGGACAGGGGGAGACTATGGCTACACCTTC
TRBV12-3/TRBV12-4	NA	12	TRBJ2-5	many	CASSRGEETQYF	TGTGCCAGCAGTAGAGGGGAAGAGACCCAGTACTTC
TRBV9	NA	16	TRBJ1-6	few	CASSVGSSSYNSPLHF	TGTGCCAGCAGCGTAGGGAGCAGCTCCTATAATTCACCCCTCCACTTT
TRBV6-5	NA	15	TRBJ2-1	few	CASSSRDAAGIVQFF	TGTGCCAGCAGTTCACGGGATGCCGCTGGCATTGTCCAGTTCTTC
TRBV20-1	NA	16	TRBJ1-5	many	CSASSYPGRGNQPQHF	TGCAGTGCTAGTTCTTACCCGGGACGAGGCAATCAGCCCCAGCATTTT
TRBV2	NA	14	TRBJ1-2	NA	CASSEEGHGQGYTF	TGTGCCAGCAGTGAAGAGGGTCATGGCCAGGGCTACACCTTC
TRBV6-2/TRBV6-3	NA	16	TRBJ2-5	many	CASSYSRTEPQETQYF	TGTGCCAGCAGTTACTCTCGAACAGAGCCCCAAGAGACCCAGTACTTC
TRBV5-1	NA	16	TRBJ1-1	NA	CASSLEGPTIVTEAFF	TGCGCCAGCAGCTTAGAGGGACCGACTATTGTCACTGAAGCTTTCTTT
TRBV19	NA	14	TRBJ2-5	many	CASSIGLGQETQYF	TGTGCCAGTAGTATAGGGTTGGGGCAAGAGACCCAGTACTTC
TRBV12-3/TRBV12-4	NA	13	TRBJ1-1	few	CASSPIRNTEAFF	TGTGCCAGCAGCCCCATTAGAAACACTGAAGCTTTCTTT
TRBV10-2	NA	16	TRBJ2-4	many	CASSEKGDLTKNIQYF	TGCGCCAGCAGTGAAAAAGGGGACCTAACCAAAAACATTCAGTACTTC
TRBV20-1	TRBD2	15	TRBJ2-1	once	CSARGLAGRYNEQFF	TGCAGTGCTAGAGGGCTAGCGGGGCGATACAATGAGCAGTTCTTC
TRBV6-2/TRBV6-3	NA	14	TRBJ2-7	medium-sized	CASSYREESYEQYF	TGTGCCAGCAGTTACAGAGAGGAATCCTACGAGCAGTACTTC
TRBV12-3/TRBV12-4	TRBD2	13	TRBJ2-5	many	CASSFRGEETQYF	TGTGCCAGCAGTTTTCGGGGGGAAGAGACCCAGTACTTC
TRBV11-1	TRBD1	16	TRBJ2-2	NA	CASSKAGGLNTGEPFF	TGTGCCAGCAGCAAGGCAGGGGGCCTTAACACCGGGGAGCCGTTTTTT
TRBV3-1	NA	13	TRBJ1-5	many	CASSQQGNQPQHF	TGTGCCAGCAGCCAACAGGGGAATCAGCCCCAGCATTTT
TRBV27	TRBD2	13	TRBJ2-7	medium-sized	CASSSREGDEQYF	TGTGCCAGCAGTTCACGGGAGGGAGACGAGCAGTACTTC
TRBV5-1	NA	16	TRBJ2-3	many	CASSLARGGQTDTQYF	TGCGCCAGCAGCTTGGCGAGGGGAGGTCAGACAGATACGCAGTATTTT
TRBV29-1	NA	13	TRBJ2-6	NA	CSVGTGPRLHLRF	NA
TRBV20-1	TRBD2	14	TRBJ2-1	NA	CSARVLAYYNEQFF	TGCAGTGCTAGAGTACTAGCGTACTACAATGAGCAGTTCTTC
TRBV19	NA	16	TRBJ1-5	many	CASSTPTTGGQQPQHF	TGTGCCAGTAGTACCCCTACTACGGGAGGGCAACAGCCCCAGCATTTT
TRBV28	NA	11	TRBJ1-2	many	CASRTNYGYTF	TGTGCCAGCAGAACGAACTATGGCTACACCTTC
TRBV30	NA	13	TRBJ1-1	NA	CAWIPNRGTEAFF	TGTGCCTGGATCCCAAATAGGGGGACTGAAGCTTTCTTT
TRBV28	NA	14	TRBJ2-7	many	CASSLQTGTYEQYF	TGTGCCAGCAGTTTGCAGACAGGCACCTACGAGCAGTACTTC
TRBV11-3	NA	14	TRBJ1-1	many	CASSLAGLGTEAFF	TGTGCCAGCAGCTTAGCGGGGTTGGGCACTGAAGCTTTCTTT
TRBV6-5	NA	14	TRBJ2-3	many	CASSYSNPTDTQYF	TGTGCCAGCAGTTACTCGAACCCCACAGATACGCAGTATTTT
TRBV12-3/TRBV12-4	NA	15	TRBJ2-7	many	CASSFHPGSTYEQYF	TGTGCCAGCAGTTTTCACCCAGGATCAACCTACGAGCAGTACTTC
TRBV6-1	TRBD2	15	TRBJ2-1	NA	CASTNLAGAYNEQFF	TGTGCCAGCACCAATTTAGCGGGGGCCTACAATGAGCAGTTCTTC
TRBV6-5	TRBD1	16	TRBJ2-1	medium-sized	CASSWGQLSSYNEQFF	TGTGCCAGCAGTTGGGGACAGCTTAGTTCCTACAATGAGCAGTTCTTC
TRBV18	NA	13	TRBJ2-7	many	CASSPDGIYEQYF	TGTGCCAGCTCACCCGACGGGATCTACGAGCAGTACTTC
TRBV20-1	NA	15	TRBJ1-2	many	CSARTPSGRKGGYTF	TGCAGTGCTAGAACTCCTTCGGGACGGAAGGGCGGCTACACCTTC
TRBV4-1	NA	13	TRBJ2-1	many	CASSQRDYNEQFF	TGCGCCAGCAGCCAGAGGGACTACAATGAGCAGTTCTTC
TRBV7-9	NA	14	TRBJ2-5	NA	CASSLRSGKETQYF	TGTGCCAGCAGCCTACGAAGCGGAAAAGAGACCCAGTACTTC
TRBV20-1	TRBD2	15	TRBJ2-1	many	CSARDVGGPINEQFF	TGCAGTGCTAGAGATGTGGGAGGGCCAATCAATGAGCAGTTCTTC
TRBV9	TRBD2	18	TRBJ2-2	many	CASSASGGATPNTGELFF	TGTGCCAGCAGCGCAAGCGGGGGGGCGACTCCGAACACCGGGGAGCTGTTTTTT
TRBV7-9	NA	16	TRBJ2-1	many	CASSPPRGRSYNEQFF	TGTGCCAGCAGTCCACCCCGGGGCCGCTCCTACAATGAGCAGTTCTTC
TRBV7-9	NA	13	TRBJ1-1	many	CASSQWTRTEAFF	TGTGCCAGCAGCCAGTGGACGAGGACTGAAGCTTTCTTT
TRBV25-1	NA	14	TRBJ1-2	NA	CASSLNAYREGYTF	TGTGCCAGCAGCCTCAACGCTTACAGGGAAGGCTACACCTTC
TRBV6-6	TRBD1	15	TRBJ1-2	NA	CASSYTWDSKYGYTF	TGTGCCAGCAGTTATACCTGGGACAGCAAATATGGCTACACCTTC
TRBV13	TRBD2	19	TRBJ2-2	NA	CASSLGRLAGASGTGELFF	TGTGCCAGCAGCTTAGGCCGACTAGCGGGGGCGTCAGGAACCGGGGAGCTGTTTTTT
TRBV12-3/TRBV12-4	NA	12	TRBJ2-7	medium-sized	CASRSTTYEQYF	TGTGCCAGCAGATCGACTACCTACGAGCAGTACTTC
TRBV5-1	TRBD2	15	TRBJ2-1	many	CASSQSGSGTTAQFF	TGCGCCAGCAGCCAAAGCGGGAGTGGGACCACAGCCCAGTTCTTC
TRBV7-8	NA	17	TRBJ2-7	NA	CASSLAGTLASSYEQYF	TGTGCCAGCAGCTTAGCCGGGACGTTGGCGAGCTCCTACGAGCAGTACTTC
TRBV29-1	TRBD2	16	TRBJ2-5	many	CSVVAGTSGNKETQYF	TGCAGCGTTGTCGCGGGGACTAGCGGGAACAAAGAGACCCAGTACTTC
TRBV18	NA	14	TRBJ1-6	many	CASSPDSRGSPLHF	TGTGCCAGCTCACCGGACAGCAGGGGTTCACCCCTCCACTTT
TRBV10-3	TRBD1	15	TRBJ1-6	many	CAIRQGGLRNSPLHF	TGTGCCATCCGACAGGGTGGTTTAAGGAATTCACCCCTCCACTTT
TRBV6-2/TRBV6-3	NA	13	TRBJ2-1	many	CASSYSSGNEQFF	TGTGCCAGCAGTTACTCGTCGGGGAATGAGCAGTTCTTC
TRBV11-2	TRBD2	19	TRBJ2-7	NA	CASSSPGQRLAGKLAEQYF	TGTGCCAGCAGCTCCCCCGGACAAAGACTAGCGGGAAAACTTGCCGAGCAGTACTTC
TRBV7-6	TRBD2	13	TRBJ2-1	medium-sized	CASKRGDDNEQFF	TGTGCCAGCAAGCGGGGGGATGACAATGAGCAGTTCTTC
TRBV12-3/TRBV12-4	NA	15	TRBJ1-5	NA	CARSLSYGGNQHQHF	TGTGCCAGAAGTTTAAGTTACGGGGGCAATCAGCACCAGCATTTT
TRBV20-1	TRBD2	16	TRBJ2-2	few	CSAEGTSGLNAWELFF	TGCAGTGCTGAGGGGACTAGCGGTTTGAACGCCTGGGAGCTGTTTTTT
TRBV6-4	NA	13	TRBJ1-1	NA	CASSDSNPGHAFF	TGTGCCAGCAGTGACTCGAATCCCGGTCACGCTTTCTTT
TRBV5-5	NA	13	TRBJ2-7	NA	CASTQGTTYEQYF	TGTGCCAGCACCCAGGGAACGACCTACGAGCAGTACTTC
TRBV6-1	NA	15	TRBJ1-5	many	CASRTGANGNQPQHF	TGTGCCAGCAGGACGGGGGCGAATGGCAATCAGCCCCAGCATTTT
TRBV20-1	TRBD2	18	TRBJ2-7	many	CSARSGLAGGKSSYEQYF	TGCAGTGCTAGATCGGGGCTAGCGGGAGGGAAAAGCTCCTACGAGCAGTACTTC